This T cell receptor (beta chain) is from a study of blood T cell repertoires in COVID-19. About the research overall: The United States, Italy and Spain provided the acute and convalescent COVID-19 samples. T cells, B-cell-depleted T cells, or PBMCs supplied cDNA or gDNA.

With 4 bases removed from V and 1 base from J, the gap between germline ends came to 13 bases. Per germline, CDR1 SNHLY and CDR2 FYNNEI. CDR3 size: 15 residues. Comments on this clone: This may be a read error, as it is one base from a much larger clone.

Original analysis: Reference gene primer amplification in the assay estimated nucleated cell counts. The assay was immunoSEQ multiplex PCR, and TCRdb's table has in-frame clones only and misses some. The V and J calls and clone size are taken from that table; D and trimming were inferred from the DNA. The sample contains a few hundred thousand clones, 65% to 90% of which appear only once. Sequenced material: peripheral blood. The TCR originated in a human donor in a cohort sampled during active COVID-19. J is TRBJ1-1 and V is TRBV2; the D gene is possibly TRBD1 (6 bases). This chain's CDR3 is CASSVWGGANTEAFF. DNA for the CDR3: TGTGCCAGCAGTGTTTGGGGGGGGGCGAACACTGAAGCTTTCTTT.